Detailed here is one T cell receptor beta chain. Its antigen is unidentified. The data originate from a study of T cell responses to AZD1222 COVID-19 vaccine. TCRdb keeps only in-frame clones here, not all; method: immunoSEQ multiplex PCR. The sample holds fewer than 130,000 clones, roughly 92% seen once. Whole-study results and caveats: Two AZD1222 doses significantly raised spike-specific TCR breadth and depth over controls.

The source material was peripheral blood, sampled 28 days after the second AZD1222 dose. The TCR was taken from an adult who received the AZD1222 COVID-19 vaccine.

CDR3 residues: CASTTQGHGYTF. Written as DNA, the CDR3 is TGTGCCAGTACCACCCAAGGTCATGGCTACACCTTC. The V gene is TRBV19, the J gene TRBJ1-2; D call uncertain. Germline V gene sequence: CDR1 LNHDA, CDR2 SQIVND (reference sequence). The CDR3 has 12 amino acids. Trimming removed 7 bases at V and 6 bases at J, with 12 bases between. The variable domain in full, completed from reference TRBV19 and TRBJ1-2, reads DGGITQSPKYLFRKEGQNVTLSCEQNLNHDAMYWYRQDPGQGLRLIYYSQIVNDFQKGDIAEGYSVSREKKESFPLTVTSAQKNPTAFYLCASTTQGHGYTFGSGTRLTVV.